This T cell receptor (beta chain) was sequenced for a study of identical twins (dated by TCRdb to about 2016). For the wider study: To test whether fetal clonotypes persist, this study deep-sequenced TCR alpha and beta repertoires from monozygotic twins, from unrelated adults of various ages, and from cord blood. Replicate twin experiments were performed at different times using different library preparation protocols to rule out contamination. Broader findings and caveats from the paper: Excess twin sharing in beta out-of-frame sequences was weaker because fewer shared sequences lowered the signal-to-noise ratio. Zero-insertion analyses could be partly confounded by invariant T cells such as MAIT and iNKT, although diverse VJ usage argued against such confounding for most clonotypes. Because the same donors could not be followed over many years, the conclusions depended on cross-sectional statistical analysis. In monozygotic twins, out-of-frame TCR alpha sharing was systematically underestimated by recombination models, although the models agreed with sharing between unrelated individuals. Abundant cord blood beta clonotypes carried fewer insertions; young adult naive repertoires showed a weaker similar trend, while memory repertoires showed none. Out-of-frame TCR alpha sequences shared between twins showed an excess of low generation-probability sequences compared with coincidental sharing between unrelated individuals.

Library creation used 5' RACE. Sequencing used an Illumina HiSeq 2000. A universal primer binding site was added through template switching, and the final cDNA carried a unique molecular identifier so that TCR cDNA molecules could be counted accurately. Specific primers in the conserved constant-segment region were used to synthesize first-strand cDNA for TCR alpha and beta chains. To control for contamination, every cDNA library carried two barcodes: a SMART-Mk sample barcode plus Illumina barcodes. TruSeq adapter sequences along with Illumina sample barcodes were introduced in two successive PCR steps. TCR alpha and beta cDNA libraries were sequenced on the Illumina HiSeq platform with custom primers. The original pipeline was this. MiGEC was used to process raw reads and extract unique molecular identifiers, and MiXCR was used to find CDR3 positions. For each individual, recombination models were inferred using an EM algorithm with the repgenHMM and IGoR tools. Shared clonotype analysis was performed with the tcR package in R, normalizing sharing by the product of cloneset sizes. To study raw recombination free of thymic and clonal selection effects, out-of-frame nonproductive sequences were analyzed. TCRdb applied fastp at Q25 and MiXCR to the public reads, then kept only in-frame beta chains. Identical CDR3 protein sequences are pooled into one entry, listed with their most common genes and DNA. TCRdb, rather than the study authors, made the V and J calls. The table for this sample lists hundreds of thousands of distinct CDR3 sequences; 5.5% to 7% of them were counted only once. 3.5% to 4% of the sample belongs to the ten largest clones.

The CDR3 numbers 12 residues from cysteine through phenylalanine. Solely the CDR3 DNA is kept, with 36 bases framed from the first base. V lost 4 bases and J lost 5 bases, and the count of bases not matched to a germline gene is 2. This clonotype has only a few counts. Which antigen it targets is not known. No base-level quality is on record; no much larger clone is a single base apart. All donors were healthy Caucasians. The twin cohort comprised three pairs of female monozygotic twins, all aged about 18 to 29 years. Miltenyi CD45RO+ enrichment and human naive T-cell isolation kits were used to isolate memory (CD45RO+) and naive T cells from PBMC. These records were also assigned to another study, of yellow fever vaccine responses in identical twins. As that second paper reports: The T cell response to vaccination in identical twins was reported by the authors to appear partly convergent and partly personalized. In the study, vaccine-responding T cell clones were precisely tracked in identical twins.

The TCR sequence derives from a woman aged 18-35 years in good health. This receptor chain uses TRBV12-3 or TRBV12-4 and TRBJ2-7; TRBD2 aligns with 7 central bases. Sequenced sample: memory (CD45RO+) T cells sorted from blood. The label giving this sample's cell subset or site can be read as: CD45RO+ enriched T cells. The CDR3 region reads CASSSGGNEQYF. The DNA sequence reads TGTGCCAGCAGTTCCGGGGGGAACGAGCAGTACTTC.